This T cell receptor beta chain was observed in a study of shared clonotypes between healthy human individuals. Overall study results and limits: Rarefaction curves obtained for sorted subsets showed sequencing incomplete despite large depth.

Naive CD8 cells comprised CD45RO-negative, CCR7-positively selected cells, excluding terminally differentiated effector memory CD45RA+ cells. On this clone itself: Antigen unknown. The same CDR3 is also encoded by other DNA sequences in this sample.

This CDR3 region has 13 residues. Germline V gene lookup returns CDR1 MNHEY and CDR2 SMNVEV (reference sequence). The ends were cut back, 2 bases at V and 3 bases at J, with 8 bases in the middle. Generated by immunoSEQ multiplex PCR, the TCRdb table keeps only in-frame clones and is missing some. The data show roughly 2.1 million clones, around 93% seen once. The chain is built from TRBV27 and TRBJ2-7; D remains unclear. The specimen was naive CD8+ T cells from PBMCs. The source of this sequence is a man younger than 35 in good health. Some clones in this sample may be carry-over from other donors' samples. CDR3 residues: CASSLRQSYEQYF. The CDR3, as DNA: TGTGCCAGCAGTTTAAGGCAGAGCTACGAGCAGTACTTC.